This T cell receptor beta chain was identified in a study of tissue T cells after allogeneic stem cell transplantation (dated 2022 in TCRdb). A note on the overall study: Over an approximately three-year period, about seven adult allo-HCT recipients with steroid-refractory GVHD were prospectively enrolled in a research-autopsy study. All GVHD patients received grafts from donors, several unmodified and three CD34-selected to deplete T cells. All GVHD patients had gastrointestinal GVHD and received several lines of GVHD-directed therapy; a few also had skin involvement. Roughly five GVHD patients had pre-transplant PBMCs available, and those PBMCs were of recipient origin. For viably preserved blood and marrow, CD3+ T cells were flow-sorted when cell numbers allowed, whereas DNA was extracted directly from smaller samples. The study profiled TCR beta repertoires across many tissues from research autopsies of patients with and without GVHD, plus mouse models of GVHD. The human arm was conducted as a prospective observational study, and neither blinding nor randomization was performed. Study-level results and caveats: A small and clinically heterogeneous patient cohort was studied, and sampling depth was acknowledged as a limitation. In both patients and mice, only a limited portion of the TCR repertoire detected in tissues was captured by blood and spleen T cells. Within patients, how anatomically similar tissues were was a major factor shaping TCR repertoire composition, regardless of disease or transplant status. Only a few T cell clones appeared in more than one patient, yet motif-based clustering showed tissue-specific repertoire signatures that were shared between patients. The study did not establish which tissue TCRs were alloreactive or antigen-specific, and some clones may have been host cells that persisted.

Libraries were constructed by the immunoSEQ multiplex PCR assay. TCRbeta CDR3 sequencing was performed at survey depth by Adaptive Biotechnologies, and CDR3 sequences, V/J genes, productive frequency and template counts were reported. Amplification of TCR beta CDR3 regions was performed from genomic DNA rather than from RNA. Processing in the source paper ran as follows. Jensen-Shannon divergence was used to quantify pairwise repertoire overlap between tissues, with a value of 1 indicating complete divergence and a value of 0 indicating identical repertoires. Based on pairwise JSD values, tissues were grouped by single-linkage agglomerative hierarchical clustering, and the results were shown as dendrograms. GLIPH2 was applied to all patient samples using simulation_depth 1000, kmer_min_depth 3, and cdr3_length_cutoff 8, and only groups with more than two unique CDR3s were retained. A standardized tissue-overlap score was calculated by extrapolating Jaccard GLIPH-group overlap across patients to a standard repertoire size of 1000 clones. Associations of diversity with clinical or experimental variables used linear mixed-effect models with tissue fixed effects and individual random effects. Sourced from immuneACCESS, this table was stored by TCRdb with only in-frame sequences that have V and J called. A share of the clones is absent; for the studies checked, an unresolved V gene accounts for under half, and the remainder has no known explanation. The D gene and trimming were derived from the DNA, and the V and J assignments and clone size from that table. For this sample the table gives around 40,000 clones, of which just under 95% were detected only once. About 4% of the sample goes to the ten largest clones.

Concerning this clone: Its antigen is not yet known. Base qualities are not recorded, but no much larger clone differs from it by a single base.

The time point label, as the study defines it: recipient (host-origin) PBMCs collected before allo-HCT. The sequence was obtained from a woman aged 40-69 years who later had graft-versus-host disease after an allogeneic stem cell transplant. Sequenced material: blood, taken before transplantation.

The CDR3: CASAPLEGAGELFF. The nucleotide sequence reads as follows: TGTGCTAGTGCCCCATTGGAAGGAGCCGGGGAGCTGTTTTTT. The sequence is built from TRBV12-5 and TRBJ2-2; no confident D gene assignment can be made. Looking up the germline V gene yields CDR1 LGHNT and CDR2 FRNRAP. V is clipped by 7 bases and J by 6 bases, and the sequence between their germline boundaries is 15 bases long. From its cysteine to its phenylalanine, the CDR3 spans 14 amino acids. Only CDR3 DNA is held: 42 bases, read in frame from base 1.